This is a list of T cell receptor beta chains from one sample in a study of T cell changes during pregnancy in multiple sclerosis. Measured with immunoSEQ multiplex PCR; TCRdb has only the in-frame clones, and not every one. The repertoire holds about 61,000 clones, with about 90% as singletons. The specimen was peripheral blood, collected in the first trimester of pregnancy. Receptors originate from a female donor in good health, enrolled as a control in a pregnancy study. The CDR3 runs from the conserved cysteine through the conserved F or W. A D gene is named only where the DNA matches it firmly. A clone size is listed for some rows: how often the clone was seen (once, few, many), or a class if it is expanded.

TRBV9	few	-	TRBJ1-1	TGTGCCAGCAGCCCTTTGACAGTGGCGACTGAAGCTTTCTTT	CASSPLTVATEAFF
TRBV2	-	-	TRBJ1-1	TGTGCCAGCAAAGCGAACACTGAAGCTTTCTTT	CASKANTEAFF
TRBV5-1	once	TRBD2	TRBJ2-2	TGCGCCAGCAGCTTGGGATGGACAGAGCGGGGGGACACCGGGGAGCTGTTTTTT	CASSLGWTERGDTGELFF
TRBV5-1	-	-	TRBJ2-7	TGCGCCAGCAGCTTGGGTACGGTACGTTTTTCCTACGAGCAGTACTTC	CASSLGTVRFSYEQYF
TRBV6-6	-	-	TRBJ1-5	TGTGCCAGCAGTTATCCGACAGGAGGCAATCAGCCCCAGCATTTT	CASSYPTGGNQPQHF
TRBV6-1	-	-	TRBJ2-1	TGTGCCAGCAGTGACCGGACTCAAACATACAATGAGCAGTTCTTC	CASSDRTQTYNEQFF
TRBV30	-	TRBD2	TRBJ2-5	TGTGCCTGGAGTGGGGGCCGCGGGGGGGAGACCCAGTACTTC	CAWSGGRGGETQYF
TRBV7-9	-	TRBD1	TRBJ1-2	TGTGCCAGCAGCTTCCCCTCCGGACAGGGGGCAGGCTATGGCTACACCTTC	CASSFPSGQGAGYGYTF
TRBV18	-	TRBD1	TRBJ1-5	TGTGCCAGCTCACCGGGACAGGGGTATCAGCCCCAGCATTTT	CASSPGQGYQPQHF
TRBV2	-	-	TRBJ1-1	TGTGCCACAGGGTGGTCAATGAACACTGAAGCTTTCTTT	CATGWSMNTEAFF
TRBV6-4	-	TRBD2	TRBJ2-3	TGTGCCAGCAGTGACGCGCGGGGGTCAGATACGCAGTATTTT	CASSDARGSDTQYF
TRBV30	-	-	TRBJ2-2	TGTGCCACGGGACAGAACACCGGGGAGCTGTTTTTT	CATGQNTGELFF
TRBV2	-	TRBD1	TRBJ2-1	TGTGCCAGCAGGTCCGACAGGGGAGACAACAACCAGCAGTTCTTC	CASRSDRGDNNQQFF
TRBV19	-	TRBD1	TRBJ1-2	TGTGCCAGTAAAAGACAGGGGGGACACTATGGCTACACCTTC	CASKRQGGHYGYTF
TRBV4-1	-	-	TRBJ2-2	TGCGCCAGCAGCCAAGGTGGGGGGGCCCAGTCCGGGGAGCTGTTTTTT	CASSQGGGAQSGELFF
TRBV5-5	-	TRBD2	TRBJ2-1	TGTGCCAGCAGCCTCAGAGGTAGCGGGGGGGCGTTCTACAATGAGCAGTTCTTC	CASSLRGSGGAFYNEQFF
TRBV4-3	-	TRBD2	TRBJ2-3	TGCGCCAGCAGCCAAGTAATAGCGGGGGTAAAAGATACGCAGTATTTT	CASSQVIAGVKDTQYF
TRBV7-2	-	-	TRBJ2-5	TGTGCCAGCAGCTTAGCGCACAGGGCGCAAGAGACCCAGTACTTC	CASSLAHRAQETQYF
TRBV19	-	TRBD1	TRBJ2-5	TGTGCCAGTAGTTCCGGGACAGGGATTCAAGAGACCCAGTACTTC	CASSSGTGIQETQYF
TRBV9	-	-	TRBJ1-1	TGTGCCAGCAGCGTATTGGAGAGTATCACTGAAGCTTTCTTT	CASSVLESITEAFF
TRBV5-1	-	-	TRBJ2-5	TGCGCCAGCAGCCCGAGGACTAGCAGGGGGGAGACCCAGTACTTC	CASSPRTSRGETQYF
TRBV2	once	TRBD1	TRBJ2-2	TGTGCCAGCAGTTTACAGGGGGCCGGGGAGCTGTTTTTT	CASSLQGAGELFF
TRBV4-3	-	-	TRBJ2-3	TGCGCCAGCAGCCAACAGGACACAGATACGCAGTATTTT	CASSQQDTDTQYF
TRBV2	once	-	TRBJ2-7	TGTGCCAGCACCGGGGAGTACGAGCAGTACTTC	CASTGEYEQYF
TRBV11-1	-	TRBD1	TRBJ2-3	TGTGCCAGCAGCACGCGGACAGGGGGCGCAGATACGCAGTATTTT	CASSTRTGGADTQYF
TRBV11-3	-	-	TRBJ2-1	TGTGCCAGCAGCTCAGGACAGCCCTACAATGAGCAGTTCTTC	CASSSGQPYNEQFF
TRBV19	-	-	TRBJ2-3	TGTGCCAGTAGGAAGGAGGGGACAGATACGCAGTATTTT	CASRKEGTDTQYF
TRBV5-8	-	-	TRBJ1-5	TGTGCCAGCAGACCTAGGCGGGGTGTGGATCAGCCCCAGCATTTT	CASRPRRGVDQPQHF
TRBV11-2	-	TRBD1	TRBJ2-7	TGTGCCAGCAGCCTAGGGACAGGGCCTCGGGAGCAGTACTTC	CASSLGTGPREQYF
TRBV25-1	-	TRBD2	TRBJ2-7	TGTGCCAGCAGTGCCCGGGGGGGCGGAGTCCTATCCTACGAGCAGTACTTC	CASSARGGGVLSYEQYF
TRBV6-5	-	-	TRBJ1-1	TGTGCCAGCAGTTGGAAGACAGGGAACACTGAAGCTTTCTTT	CASSWKTGNTEAFF
TRBV7-9	once	TRBD1	TRBJ2-7	TGTGCCAGCAGCTTAGCGGGACAGGGGACGTCCTACGAGCAGTACTTC	CASSLAGQGTSYEQYF
TRBV5-1	-	-	TRBJ1-2	TGCGCCAGCAGCTTGTGGGGGGAAGACTATGGCTACACCTTC	CASSLWGEDYGYTF
TRBV6-5	-	-	TRBJ1-1	TGTGCCAGCAGTTACCAGACAGGAGACACTGAAGCTTTCTTT	CASSYQTGDTEAFF
TRBV5-4	-	-	TRBJ1-2	TGTGCCAGCAGCTTGAGTACAGGGTCGAGCTATGGCTACACCTTC	CASSLSTGSSYGYTF
TRBV4-3	-	TRBD1	TRBJ2-3	TGCGCCAGCAGCCCCCTGACAGGGGACACAGATACGCAGTATTTT	CASSPLTGDTDTQYF
TRBV11-2	-	-	TRBJ1-6	TGTGCCAGCAGCCAGACCTATAATTCACCCCTCCACTTT	CASSQTYNSPLHF
TRBV6-1	-	TRBD2	TRBJ2-1	TGTGCCAGCAGTGCTAGCGGGGGGTTTTCCTACAATGAGCAGTTCTTC	CASSASGGFSYNEQFF
TRBV6-4	-	-	TRBJ2-1	TGTGCCAGCAGTGACGAAAGACAGAATACATATGAGCAGTTCTTC	CASSDERQNTYEQFF
TRBV30	-	-	TRBJ1-2	TGTGCCTGGAGTGTGCAGGGTGCTCACTATGGCTACACCTTC	CAWSVQGAHYGYTF
TRBV30	-	-	TRBJ1-3	TGTGCCTGTACAGGGATCGCGAGGGGAAACACCATATATTTT	CACTGIARGNTIYF
TRBV30	-	-	TRBJ2-5	TGTGCCTGGAGTCGGGTCGGGGAGACCCAGTACTTC	CAWSRVGETQYF